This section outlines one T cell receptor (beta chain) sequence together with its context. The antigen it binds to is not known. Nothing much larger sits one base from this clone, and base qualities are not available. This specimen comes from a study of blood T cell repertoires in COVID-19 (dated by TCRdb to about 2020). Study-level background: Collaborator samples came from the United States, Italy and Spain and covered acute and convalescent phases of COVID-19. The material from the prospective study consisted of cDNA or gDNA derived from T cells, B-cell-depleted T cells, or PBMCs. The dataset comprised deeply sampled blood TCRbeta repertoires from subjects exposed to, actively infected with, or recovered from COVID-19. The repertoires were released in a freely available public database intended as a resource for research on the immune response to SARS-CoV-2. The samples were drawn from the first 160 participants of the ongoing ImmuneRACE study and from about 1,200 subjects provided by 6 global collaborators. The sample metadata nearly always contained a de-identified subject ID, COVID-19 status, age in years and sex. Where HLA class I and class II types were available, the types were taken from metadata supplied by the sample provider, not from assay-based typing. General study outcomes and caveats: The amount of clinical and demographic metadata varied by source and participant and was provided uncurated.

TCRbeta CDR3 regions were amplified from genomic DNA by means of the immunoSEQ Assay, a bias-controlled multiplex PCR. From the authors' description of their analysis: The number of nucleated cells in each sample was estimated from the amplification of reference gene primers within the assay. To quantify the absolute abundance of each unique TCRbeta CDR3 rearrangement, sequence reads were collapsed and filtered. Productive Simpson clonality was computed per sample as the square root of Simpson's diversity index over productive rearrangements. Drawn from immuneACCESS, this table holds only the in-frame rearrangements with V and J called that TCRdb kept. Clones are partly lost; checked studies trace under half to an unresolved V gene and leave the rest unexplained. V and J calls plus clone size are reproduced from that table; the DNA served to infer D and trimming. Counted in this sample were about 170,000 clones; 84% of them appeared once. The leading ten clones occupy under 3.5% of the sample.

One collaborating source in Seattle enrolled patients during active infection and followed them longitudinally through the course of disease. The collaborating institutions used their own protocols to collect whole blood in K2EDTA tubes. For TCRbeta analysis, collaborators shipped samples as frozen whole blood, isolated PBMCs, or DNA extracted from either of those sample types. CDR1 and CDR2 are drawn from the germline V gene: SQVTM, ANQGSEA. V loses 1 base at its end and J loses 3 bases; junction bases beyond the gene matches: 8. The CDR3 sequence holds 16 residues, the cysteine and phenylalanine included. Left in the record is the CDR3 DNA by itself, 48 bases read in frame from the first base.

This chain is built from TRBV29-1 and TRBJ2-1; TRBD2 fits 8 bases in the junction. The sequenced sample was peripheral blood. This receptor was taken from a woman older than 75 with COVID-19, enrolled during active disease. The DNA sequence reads TGCAGCGTTGAAGGGAGGGAGGCGGGGGGCTACAATGAGCAGTTCTTC. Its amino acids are CSVEGREAGGYNEQFF.